These 14 T cell receptor beta chains came from one sample sequenced in a study of blood T cells in healthy people across ages. Next came a second PCR, run for roughly 7 to 12 cycles, which used a sample-barcoded 5' primer along with a J-beta primer mix. TCRdb re-derived calls from the 5' RACE reads in MiXCR, one entry per CDR3 protein. Here the sample spans approximately 730,000 distinct CDR3 sequences, about 55% being singletons. Input material: blood. The receptors come from a man aged 80 or over in good health.

The V gene is TRBV18, the J gene TRBJ2-3; 9 bases match TRBD2. The CDR3 loop spans 16 amino acids. Trimming took 0 bases from V and 0 from J; bases not matched to a gene: 1. Germline CDR1 KGHSH, CDR2 LQKENI. The CDR3 spells CASSPPTSGSTDTQYF. The CDR3 DNA is TGTGCCAGCTCACCACCAACTAGCGGGAGCACAGATACGCAGTATTTT. The full variable domain, with the rest looked up from reference TRBV18 and TRBJ2-3, is NAGVMQNPRHLVRRRGQEARLRCSPMKGHSHVYWYRQLPEEGLKFMVYLQKENIIDESGMPKERFSAEFPKEGPSILRIQQVVRGDSAAYFCASSPPTSGSTDTQYFGPGTRLTVL.

The DNA of the CDR3 is TGTGCCAGCAGCTTGGATGCCAGGGGGACCTACGAGCAGTACTTC. Amino acids: CASSLDARGTYEQYF. This chain links TRBV5-6 with TRBJ2-7; 7 bases align to TRBD1. The CDR3 loop spans 15 amino acids. The germline V gene has CDR1 SGHDT and CDR2 YYEEEE. The V and J ends lost 0 bases and 2 bases, in that order; junction bases with no gene match: 5.

This chain uses TRBV4-2 with TRBJ2-3; the match to TRBD2 covers 10 bases. The CDR3 runs to 16 residues. Per the germline V gene, CDR1 is LGHNA and CDR2 is YNFKEQ. J gave up 6 bases and V 4 bases, and 10 bases lay outside the gene matches. The CDR3 region has the DNA TGTGCCAGCAGCCGGGGACCTAGCGGGAGCCCGGATACGCAGTATTTT. It yields the protein CASSRGPSGSPDTQYF.

The chain uses TRBV7-3 and TRBJ2-1, with D possibly being TRBD1 (6 bases). Germline V gives CDR1 SGHTA, CDR2 FQGTGA. CDR3 size: 16 residues. With 6 bases removed from V and 4 bases from J, the gap between germline ends came to 19 bases. The CDR3 DNA is TGTGCCAGCAGTACTAATCCCCGGACAGCTTACAATGAGCAGTTCTTC. Its translation is CASSTNPRTAYNEQFF.

This clonotype has more than one count but fewer than ten. This sequence joins TRBV3-1 and TRBJ1-5; D ambiguous. Germline V CDR1 and CDR2: LGHDT, YNNKEL (reference sequence). The ends were cut back, 3 bases at V and 13 bases at J, with 16 bases in the middle. The length of the CDR3 is 13 residues. The CDR3 is CASSHNPTSPQHF. In nucleotides, the CDR3 is TGTGCCAGCAGCCATAACCCGACCAGCCCGCAGCATTTT.

The gene calls are TRBV15 and TRBJ2-7, with 11 bases lining up with TRBD2. This CDR3 is 16 amino acids long. Germline CDR1 LNHNV, CDR2 YYDKDF (reference sequence). The junction had 7 bases not matched to a gene; V was cut back by 4 bases and J by 2 bases. The CDR3, as DNA: TGTGCCACCAGCAAACCAGGACTAGCGGGCACCTACGAGCAGTACTTC. Protein product: CATSKPGLAGTYEQYF.

The J gene is TRBJ2-1, the V gene TRBV5-1; 14 bases are shared with TRBD2. V trimming: 3 bases; J trimming: 9 bases; junction bases outside the gene matches: 11. CDR1 SGHRS and CDR2 YFSETQ come from the germline V gene. This CDR3 has 17 residues. CDR3 sequence: CASSSGTSGSISCEQFF. The DNA of the CDR3 is TGCGCCAGCAGCTCAGGGACTAGCGGGAGTATTTCTTGTGAGCAGTTCTTC.

The chain uses TRBV5-1 and TRBJ1-5; D is unclear. Per the germline V gene, CDR1 is SGHRS and CDR2 is YFSETQ. CDR3 length equals 16 residues. Trimming took 0 bases from V and 7 from J, leaving 17 bases between them. The CDR3 DNA reads TGCGCCAGCAGCTTGGGAGGAGCGGGAGTCGAGCAGCCCCAGCATTTT. This sequence encodes CASSLGGAGVEQPQHF.

The chain carries TRBV27 and TRBJ1-5; D remains unclear. Trimming took off 3 bases at V and 0 bases at J, with 9 bases between the two ends. Germline assignment: CDR1 MNHEY and CDR2 SMNVEV (reference sequence). This CDR3 has 15 amino acids. CDR3 in DNA: TGTGCCAGCAGTTTCGAAAGGAATAGCAATCAGCCCCAGCATTTT. This translates into CASSFERNSNQPQHF.

The V and J genes are TRBV27 and TRBJ2-2; D is uncertain. Deletions cut 5 bases from V and 6 bases from J, with 10 bases between. The CDR3 sequence is 13 residues long. The germline CDR1 and CDR2 sequences are MNHEY and SMNVEV (reference sequence). CDR3 sequence reads: CASSAEVAGELFF. CDR3 DNA sequence: TGTGCCAGCAGTGCCGAGGTGGCCGGGGAGCTGTTTTTT.

The chain carries TRBV4-1 and TRBJ2-3; the D call may be TRBD1 or TRBD2 (5 bases each). Trimming took off 3 bases at V and 14 bases at J, with 18 bases between the two ends. Germline CDR1 MGHRA, CDR2 YSYEKL. The CDR3 runs to 13 residues. This chain's CDR3 is CASSHEGLAHAYF. As DNA, the CDR3 is TGCGCCAGCAGCCATGAGGGGCTAGCTCACGCGTATTTT.

V gene TRBV20-1 combines with J gene TRBJ1-2, with D tentatively TRBD1 (6 bases). Germline-derived CDR1 and CDR2 are DFQATT and SNEGSKA (reference sequence). This CDR3 spans 15 amino acids. Trimming stripped 5 bases from V and 4 bases from J, with 20 bases between. This CDR3 reads CSAPTGSGPSYGYTF. For the CDR3, the DNA is TGCAGTGCTCCAACAGGGTCAGGACCTTCCTATGGCTACACCTTC.

The chain combines TRBV3-1 with TRBJ2-4; the D gene is possibly TRBD2 (5 bases). The germline V and J ends were trimmed by 1 base and 1 base, with 11 bases remaining between them. The CDR3 has 16 residues. CDR1 LGHDT and CDR2 YNNKEL come from the germline V gene (reference sequence). The CDR3 loop reads CASSQARRMAKNIQYF. The CDR3 region has the DNA TGTGCCAGCAGCCAAGCCAGGAGGATGGCCAAAAACATTCAGTACTTC. The full variable domain, rest sourced from reference TRBV3-1 and TRBJ2-4, is DTAVSQTPKYLVTQMGNDKSIKCEQNLGHDTMYWYKQDSKKFLKIMFSYNNKELIINETVPNRFSPKSPDKAHLNLHINSLELGDSAVYFCASSQARRMAKNIQYFGAGTRLSVL.

The chain employs TRBV6-5 and TRBJ2-1, with a possible D match to TRBD2 (6 bases). The CDR3 has 12 residues. V was shortened by 4 bases and J by 10 bases, with 11 bases between the two germline ends. CDR1 and CDR2 from the germline V gene are MNHEY and SVGAGI. CDR3 sequence reads: CASSFSGGEQFF. CDR3 DNA: TGTGCCAGCAGTTTTAGCGGAGGCGAGCAGTTCTTC.